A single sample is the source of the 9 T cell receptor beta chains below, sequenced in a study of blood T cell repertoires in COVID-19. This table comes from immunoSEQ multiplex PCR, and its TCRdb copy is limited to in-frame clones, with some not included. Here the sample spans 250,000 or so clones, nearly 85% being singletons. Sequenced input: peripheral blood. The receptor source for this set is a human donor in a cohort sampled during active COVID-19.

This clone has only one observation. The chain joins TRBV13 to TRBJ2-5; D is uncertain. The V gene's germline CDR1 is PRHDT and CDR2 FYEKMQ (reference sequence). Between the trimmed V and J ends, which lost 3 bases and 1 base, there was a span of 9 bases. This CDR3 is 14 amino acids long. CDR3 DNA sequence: TGTGCCAGCAGCTTCACAAGAACCCAAGAGACCCAGTACTTC. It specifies CASSFTRTQETQYF.

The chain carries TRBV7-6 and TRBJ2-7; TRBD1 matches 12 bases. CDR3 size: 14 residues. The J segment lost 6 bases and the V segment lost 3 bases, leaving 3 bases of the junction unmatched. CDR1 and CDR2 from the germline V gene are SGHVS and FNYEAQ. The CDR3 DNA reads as TGTGCCAGCAGCTTGGGACAGGGGGCCATCGAGCAGTACTTC. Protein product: CASSLGQGAIEQYF.

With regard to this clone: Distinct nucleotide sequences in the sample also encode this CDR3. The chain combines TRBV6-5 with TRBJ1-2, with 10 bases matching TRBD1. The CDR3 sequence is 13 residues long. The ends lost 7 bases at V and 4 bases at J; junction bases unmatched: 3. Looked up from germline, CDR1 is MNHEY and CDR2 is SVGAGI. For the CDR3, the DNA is TGTGCCAGCAAGGGACAGGGGATCTATGGCTACACCTTC. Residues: CASKGQGIYGYTF.

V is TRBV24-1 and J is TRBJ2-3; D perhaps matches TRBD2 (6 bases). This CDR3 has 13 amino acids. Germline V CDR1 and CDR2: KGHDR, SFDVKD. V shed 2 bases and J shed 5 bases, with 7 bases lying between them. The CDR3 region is CATSDWGEDTQYF. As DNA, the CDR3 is TGTGCCACCAGTGATTGGGGGGAAGATACGCAGTATTTT.

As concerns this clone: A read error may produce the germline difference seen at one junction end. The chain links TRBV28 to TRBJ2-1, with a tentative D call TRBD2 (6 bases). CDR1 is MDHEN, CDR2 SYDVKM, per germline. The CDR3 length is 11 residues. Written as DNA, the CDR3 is TGCGCGATATCGGGGGACGTCAAGCAGTTCTTC. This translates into CAISGDVKQFF.

The CDR3 DNA follows: TGCGCCAGCAGCCAAGATCCCGGCAGGGCGGAGACCCAGTACTTC. Translated, it gives CASSQDPGRAETQYF. The chain employs TRBV4-1 and TRBJ2-5; D possibly corresponds to TRBD1 (5 bases). This CDR3 has 15 amino acids. V lost 0 bases and J 5 bases, leaving 13 bases between the germline ends. Germline-derived CDR1 and CDR2 are MGHRA and YSYEKL.

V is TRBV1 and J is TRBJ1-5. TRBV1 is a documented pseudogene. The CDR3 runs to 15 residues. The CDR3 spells CTSSRIGLWNQPQHF. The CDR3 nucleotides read TGCACCAGCAGCCGGATCGGACTGTGGAATCAGCCCCAGCATTTT.

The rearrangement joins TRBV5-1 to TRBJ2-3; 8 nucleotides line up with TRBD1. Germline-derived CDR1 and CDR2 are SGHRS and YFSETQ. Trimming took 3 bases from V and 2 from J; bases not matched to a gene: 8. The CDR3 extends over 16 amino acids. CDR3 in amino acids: CASSSLWTGHTDTQYF. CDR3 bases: TGCGCCAGCAGCTCATTATGGACAGGGCACACAGATACGCAGTATTTT.

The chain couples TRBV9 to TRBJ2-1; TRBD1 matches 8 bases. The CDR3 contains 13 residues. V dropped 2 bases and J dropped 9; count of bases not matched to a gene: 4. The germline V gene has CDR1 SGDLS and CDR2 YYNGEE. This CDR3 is CASSVITGGEQFF. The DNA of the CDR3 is TGTGCCAGCAGCGTCATAACAGGGGGTGAGCAGTTCTTC.